One and the same sample provided the 4 T cell receptor beta chains below, sequenced in a study of response to subunit inactivated influenza vaccine. TCRdb reprocessed the RT-PCR reads with MiXCR, giving one entry per CDR3 protein. The sample records about 780,000 distinct CDR3 sequences, under 20% being singletons. Sequencing was performed on PBMCs from blood, taken approximately 5 days after vaccination. The receptors were gathered from a man aged 45 to 65 who received an inactivated influenza vaccine.

The chain links TRBV6-1 to TRBJ2-7; D is perhaps TRBD1 (7 bases). This CDR3 spans 13 amino acids. Trimming pared 10 bases from V and 6 bases from J, leaving 19 bases between. Germline CDR1 and CDR2: MNHNS and SASEGT. The CDR3 DNA follows: TGTGCCACTAAAGACAGGGTGGGAGGCGAGCAGTACTTC. It specifies CATKDRVGGEQYF.

This clonotype has only a few counts. CDR3 residues: CSARDASGKRPYEQYF. CDR3 sequence (DNA): TGCAGTGCTAGAGATGCTAGCGGAAAACGACCCTACGAGCAGTACTTC. The chain carries TRBV20-1 and TRBJ2-7; 7 bases agree with TRBD2. J was trimmed by 2 bases and V by 0 bases; bases with no gene match: 10. Germline CDR1 DFQATT, CDR2 SNEGSKA (reference sequence). The CDR3 extends over 16 amino acids.

Only a few counts were recorded for this clonotype. The chain joins TRBV11-2 to TRBJ2-3, with a weak D call TRBD2 (5 bases). The germline V gene has CDR1 SGHAT and CDR2 FQNNGV. V shed 1 base and J shed 4 bases, with 9 bases lying between them. This CDR3 has 14 residues. CDR3 coding DNA: TGTGCCAGCAGCTTAGCCGTCGGGGCAGATACGCAGTATTTT. Translating it yields CASSLAVGADTQYF.

At least ten counts were recorded for this clonotype. V is TRBV4-3 and J is TRBJ2-3; D call uncertain. CDR1 and CDR2 (germline): LGHNA, YSLEER. With 0 bases removed from V and 0 bases from J, the gap between germline ends came to 10 bases. There are 16 residues in the CDR3. CDR3 nucleotides: TGCGCCAGCAGCCAAGACCGGGCAACTAGCACAGATACGCAGTATTTT. It encodes CASSQDRATSTDTQYF.